This T cell receptor beta chain was recorded in a study of blood T cells in healthy people across ages. Overall study context: Template switching captured about one barcoded beta molecule per two T cells.

A sample-barcoded 5' primer and a J-beta primer mix were used in a second PCR of roughly 7 to 12 cycles. TCRdb re-called the 5' RACE reads through MiXCR, storing one row per CDR3 protein. This sample has some 1.5 million distinct CDR3 sequences, with about 30% found just once. The V end was cut by 0 bases, the J end by 0 bases, with 13 bases between. From germline, CDR1 is SGHRS and CDR2 YFSETQ. This CDR3 spans 16 amino acids. Study results and limitations: Higher diversity, along with more naive CD4+ cells, distinguished long-lived donors from aged donors. Possibly confounding the expanded clonotype changes was the fact that donor CMV status was unknown.

This clonotype was counted between two and nine times. Antigen: not known. This TCR was recovered from a woman aged 25 to 39 in good health. Sequenced sample: blood. The chain carries TRBV5-1 and TRBJ2-7, with a possible D match to TRBD1 (6 bases). The chain's CDR3 is CASSLGQGSSSYEQYF. CDR3 bases: TGCGCCAGCAGCTTGGGGCAGGGGTCGAGCTCCTACGAGCAGTACTTC. Combining the CDR3 with reference TRBV5-1 and TRBJ2-7 gives the whole variable domain KAGVTQTPRYLIKTRGQQVTLSCSPISGHRSVSWYQQTPGQGLQFLFEYFSETQRNKGNFPGRFSGRQFSNSRSEMNVSTLELGDSALYLCASSLGQGSSSYEQYFGPGTRLTVT.